Described below is a single T cell receptor (beta chain) sequence and its context. The sample comes from a study of blood T cell repertoires in COVID-19. Across the whole study: Samples came from the United States, Italy and Spain, spanning acute and convalescent COVID-19. In each case, the material was cDNA or gDNA derived from T cells, B-cell-depleted T cells, or PBMCs.

Trimming stripped 10 bases from V and 4 bases from J, with 10 bases between. From germline, CDR1 is MDHEN and CDR2 SYDVKM. CDR3 length: 11 amino acids. Per the original methods: Using reference gene primer amplification, nucleated cell counts were estimated. Clones were read by immunoSEQ multiplex PCR, and TCRdb kept only the in-frame ones, dropping some. V and J calls and clone size are as listed in that table; D and trimming were resolved from the DNA. Here the sample spans roughly 130,000 clones, more than 65% being singletons. The J gene is TRBJ1-2, the V gene TRBV28, with TRBD1 as a possible D gene (5 bases). The TCR originated in a man of 80 years or more with acute or convalescent COVID-19. Source material: peripheral blood. CDR3 protein: CATTGIYGYTF. The DNA of the CDR3 is TGTGCCACTACAGGAATCTATGGCTACACCTTC.